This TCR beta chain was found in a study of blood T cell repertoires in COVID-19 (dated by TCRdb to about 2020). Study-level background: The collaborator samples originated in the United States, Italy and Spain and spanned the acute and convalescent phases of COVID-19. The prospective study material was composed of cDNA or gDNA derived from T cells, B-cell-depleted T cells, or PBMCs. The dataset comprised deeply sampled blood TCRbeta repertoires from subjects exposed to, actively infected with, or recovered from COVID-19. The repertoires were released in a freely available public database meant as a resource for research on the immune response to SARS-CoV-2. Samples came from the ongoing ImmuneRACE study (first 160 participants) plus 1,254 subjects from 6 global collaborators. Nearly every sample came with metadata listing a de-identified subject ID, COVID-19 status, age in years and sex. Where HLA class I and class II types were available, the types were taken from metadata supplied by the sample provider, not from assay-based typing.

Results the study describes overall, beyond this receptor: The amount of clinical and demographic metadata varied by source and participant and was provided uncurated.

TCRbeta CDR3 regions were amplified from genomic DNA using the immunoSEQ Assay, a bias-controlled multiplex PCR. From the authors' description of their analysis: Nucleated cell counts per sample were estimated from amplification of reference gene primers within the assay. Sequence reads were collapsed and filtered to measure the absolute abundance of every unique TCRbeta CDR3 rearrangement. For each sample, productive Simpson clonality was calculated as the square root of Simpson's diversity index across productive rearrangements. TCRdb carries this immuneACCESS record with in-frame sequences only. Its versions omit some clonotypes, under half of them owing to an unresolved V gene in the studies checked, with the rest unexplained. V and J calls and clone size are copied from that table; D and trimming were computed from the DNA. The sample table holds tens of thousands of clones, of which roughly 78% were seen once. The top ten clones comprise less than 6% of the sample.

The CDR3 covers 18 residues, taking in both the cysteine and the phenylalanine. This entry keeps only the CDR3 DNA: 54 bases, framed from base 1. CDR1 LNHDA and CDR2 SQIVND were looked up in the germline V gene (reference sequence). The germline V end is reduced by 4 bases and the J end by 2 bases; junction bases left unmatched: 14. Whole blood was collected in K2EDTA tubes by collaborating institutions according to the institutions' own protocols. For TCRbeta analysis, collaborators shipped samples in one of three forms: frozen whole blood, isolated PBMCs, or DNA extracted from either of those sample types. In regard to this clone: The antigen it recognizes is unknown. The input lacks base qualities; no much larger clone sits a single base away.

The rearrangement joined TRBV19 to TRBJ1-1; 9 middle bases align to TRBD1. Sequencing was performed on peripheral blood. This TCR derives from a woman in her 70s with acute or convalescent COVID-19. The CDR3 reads CASSTPGQGHVDNTEAFF. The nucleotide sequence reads TGTGCCAGTAGTACCCCGGGACAGGGACATGTCGACAACACTGAAGCTTTCTTT.